This T cell receptor (beta chain) emerged from a study of blood T cell repertoires in COVID-19. Looking at the study overall: Spain, Italy and the United States supplied samples that represented acute and convalescent COVID-19.

Clones were sequenced by immunoSEQ multiplex PCR, and TCRdb holds only the in-frame ones, with some missing. The table records roughly 200,000 clones, approximately 91% of them present only once. CDR1 and CDR2 (germline): MNHEY, SVGAGI. Unmatched junction bases numbered 10, after V lost 6 bases and J lost 3 bases. The CDR3 has 15 residues. Sequencing was carried out using peripheral blood. The chain links TRBV6-5 to TRBJ1-1; 7 bases match TRBD1. The receptor was derived from a man aged 35 to 55 with acute or convalescent COVID-19. CDR3 loop: CASRGMTGRYTEAFF. DNA for the CDR3: TGTGCCAGCAGGGGGATGACAGGGAGATACACTGAAGCTTTCTTT.